This T cell receptor (beta chain) was sequenced during a study of read filtering for tumor transcriptome and immune sequencing. About the study: TCR-mapped reads were about 4.05 to 10.27 million with IR-seq versus roughly 80 to 1,300 with RNA-seq.

Bone marrow was sampled from every patient at the time of active disease. The library was built from roughly 400 ng RNA with molecular barcoded adaptors for alpha/delta and beta/gamma chains. TCRdb processed the reads anew with MiXCR; each CDR3 protein has one entry. The table shows 30,000 to 40,000 distinct CDR3 sequences, with about 14% occurring only once. This clonotype occurred many times. This CDR3 has 12 residues. Trimming cost V 6 bases and J 11 bases, with 16 bases left between them. Germline V gives CDR1 KGHSH, CDR2 LQKENI. The sequenced material came from a population of CD138-negative cells sorted from bone marrow. The chain couples TRBV18 to TRBJ1-1, with D perhaps TRBD1 (5 bases). This receptor was taken from a donor older than 35 with multiple myeloma. This CDR3 is CASSSLSGTAFF. In DNA, the CDR3 is TGTGCCAGCTCGTCCCTATCAGGGACGGCTTTCTTT.